This entry lists 16 T cell receptor beta chains sequenced from one sample in a study of radiation and T cells in renal cell carcinoma. Time point reported: blood 4 weeks post-SBRT, at nephrectomy. The treatment denotes: 15 Gy SBRT to primary tumor, nephrectomy 4 weeks later. Sequencing was performed with immunoSEQ multiplex PCR; in TCRdb, only in-frame clones are kept and a portion is missing. Of around 180,000 clones listed, roughly nine tenths are singletons. This sample comprised blood, obtained from a patient whose treatment included radiotherapy and nephrectomy. These receptors were collected from a woman in her forties or fifties with renal cell carcinoma.

The V gene is TRBV7-8, the J gene TRBJ1-5; D is possibly TRBD1 (6 bases). CDR3 length: 16 amino acids. Germline CDR1 is SGHVS and CDR2 is FQNEAQ. Trimming took off 1 base at V and 4 bases at J, with 14 bases between the two ends. The CDR3 coding sequence is TGTGCCAGCAGCTTAGTCCAGGGGCTCCGGAATCAGCCCCAGCATTTT. Translation gives CASSLVQGLRNQPQHF. The full variable domain, completed using reference TRBV7-8 and TRBJ1-5, is GAGVSQSPRYKVAKRGQDVALRCDPISGHVSLFWYQQALGQGPEFLTYFQNEAQLDKSGLPSDRFFAERPEGSVSTLKIQRTQQEDSAVYLCASSLVQGLRNQPQHFGDGTRLSIL.

The gene calls are TRBV6-5 and TRBJ1-5; TRBD1 matches 8 bases. This CDR3 comprises 14 residues. The J segment lost 5 bases and the V segment lost 5 bases, leaving 5 bases of the junction unmatched. CDR1 is MNHEY, CDR2 SVGAGI, per germline. CDR3 coding DNA: TGTGCCAGCAGTCCACAGGGGGAATATCAGCCCCAGCATTTT. It translates to CASSPQGEYQPQHF.

V gene TRBV11-2 combines with J gene TRBJ1-2; D might be TRBD1 (5 bases). This CDR3 has 15 residues. V was shortened by 2 bases and J by 3 bases, with 13 bases between the two germline ends. Germline assignment: CDR1 SGHAT and CDR2 FQNNGV. CDR3: CASSLRRGRDYGYTF. The CDR3 coding sequence is TGTGCCAGCAGCTTACGAAGGGGCAGGGACTATGGCTACACCTTC.

The CDR3 region is CASSPRTRYEQYF. The CDR3 DNA sequence: TGTGCCAGCAGCCCGAGGACACGCTACGAGCAGTACTTC. The rearrangement links TRBV7-2 to TRBJ2-5; weak D call: TRBD1 (5 bases). The J call may be wrong; the DNA end is better matched by TRBJ2-7. Germline V CDR1 and CDR2: SGHTA, FQGNSA. The CDR3 covers 13 residues.

Only one count was recorded for this clone. This chain joins TRBV4-3 and TRBJ2-5; 9 bases match TRBD1. The CDR3 is 16 amino acids. The germline V gene has CDR1 LGHNA and CDR2 YSLEER. Trimming took 1 base from V and 5 from J; bases not matched to a gene: 8. The CDR3: CASSQGPGTGSETQYF. CDR3 nucleotides: TGCGCCAGCAGCCAAGGGCCCGGGACAGGGTCGGAGACCCAGTACTTC.

The chain is built from TRBV7-2 and TRBJ2-5; 13 bases match TRBD2. CDR3 length: 16 amino acids. Trimming removed 5 bases from V and 4 bases from J; junction bases left unmatched: 7. Germline V gene data show CDR1 as SGHTA and CDR2 as FQGNSA. CDR3 protein: CASSTTRLAGGETQYF. In DNA, the CDR3 is TGTGCCAGCAGCACAACCCGACTAGCGGGGGGAGAGACCCAGTACTTC.

The chain has TRBV4-3 and TRBJ1-6; D unclear. Germline V gene data show CDR1 as LGHNA and CDR2 as YSLEER. The CDR3 is 14 residues long. V lost 0 bases and J lost 6, with 6 bases in between. The CDR3 is CASSQDSINSPLHF. CDR3 bases: TGCGCCAGCAGCCAAGATTCGATTAATTCACCCCTCCACTTT.

This chain's CDR3 is CASSRSNNQPQHF. In DNA, the CDR3 is TGTGCCAGCAGCCGTAGTAACAATCAGCCCCAGCATTTT. The chain links TRBV6-6 to TRBJ1-5; no reliable D call. Deletions cut 6 bases from V and 3 bases from J, with 9 bases between. This CDR3 spans 13 amino acids. From germline, CDR1 is MNHNY and CDR2 SVGAGI (reference sequence).

This chain joins TRBV6-5 and TRBJ1-1; TRBD1 agrees at 8 bases. The CDR3 is made up of 15 amino acids. With V trimmed by 4 bases and J by 1 base, 5 bases remained unmatched. CDR1 MNHEY and CDR2 SVGAGI come from the germline V gene. The CDR3 region has the DNA TGTGCCAGCAGTTCAACCGGGACAGGGAACACTGAAGCTTTCTTT. The encoded protein is CASSSTGTGNTEAFF.

V is TRBV30 and J is TRBJ1-1; D is unclear. This CDR3 is built from 14 residues. V gave up 2 bases and J gave up 5 bases, with 15 bases separating them. Germline CDR1 is GTSNPN and CDR2 is SVGIG (reference sequence). Here the CDR3 DNA reads TGTGCCTGGAGTAATGTCTTCGGGGTTACTGAAGCTTTCTTT. Translating gives CAWSNVFGVTEAFF. Supplemented by reference TRBV30 and TRBJ1-1, the full variable domain reads SQTIHQWPATLVQPVGSPLSLECTVEGTSNPNLYWYRQAAGRGLQLLFYSVGIGQISSEVPQNLSASRPQDRQFILSSKKLLLSDSGFYLCAWSNVFGVTEAFFGQGTRLTVV.

The chain is built from TRBV6-5 and TRBJ1-2; 9 nucleotides match TRBD1. The length of the CDR3 is 15 residues. The J segment lost 0 bases and the V segment lost 5 bases, leaving 4 bases of the junction unmatched. Looked up from germline, CDR1 is MNHEY and CDR2 is SVGAGI. The CDR3 nucleotides read TGTGCCAGCAGTACCTACAGGGGGCCTAACTATGGCTACACCTTC. Translated: CASSTYRGPNYGYTF.

This chain links TRBV5-1 with TRBJ2-7, with D tentatively TRBD1 or TRBD2 (6 bases each). The CDR3 runs to 15 residues. Trimming cost V 1 base and J 1 base, with 12 bases left between them. Germline lookup yields CDR1 SGHRS and CDR2 YFSETQ. This CDR3 reads CASSLRGAGSYEQYF. For the CDR3, the DNA is TGCGCCAGCAGCTTGAGGGGGGCCGGATCCTACGAGCAGTACTTC.

The chain employs TRBV15 and TRBJ1-4, with D possibly matching TRBD1 (5 bases). The CDR3 sequence is 14 residues long. Germline CDR1 reads LNHNV; CDR2 reads YYDKDF (reference sequence). V lost 1 base and J 3 bases, leaving 6 bases between the germline ends. The CDR3: CATSRGQSNEKLFF. The CDR3 region has the DNA TGTGCCACCAGCAGAGGACAGTCTAATGAAAAACTGTTTTTT.

This chain joins TRBV7-9 and TRBJ2-5; D ambiguous. The CDR3 length is 14 residues. Germline-derived CDR1 and CDR2 are SEHNR and FQNEAQ (reference sequence). Trimming removed 6 bases from V and 4 bases from J, with 15 bases in between. CDR3 loop: CASSESVLVETQYF. In nucleotides, the CDR3 is TGTGCCAGCAGTGAGAGCGTGTTGGTAGAGACCCAGTACTTC.

The chain employs TRBV7-9 and TRBJ1-2, with D perhaps matching TRBD1 (5 bases). The germline V gene has CDR1 SEHNR and CDR2 FQNEAQ (reference sequence). The CDR3 has 12 amino acids. V lost 5 bases, J lost 8 bases, and 12 bases lay in between. The CDR3: CASSLREGGYTF. CDR3 DNA sequence: TGTGCCAGCAGCCTTCGTGAGGGGGGCTACACCTTC.

The V and J genes are TRBV18 and TRBJ1-4, with D maybe TRBD1 (6 bases). Per the germline V gene, CDR1 is KGHSH and CDR2 is LQKENI. The CDR3 has 16 residues. Trimming left V 2 bases short and J 7 bases short, with 17 bases between. CDR3 bases: TGTGCCAGCTCACCAGTGACAGGAGGGCCCAGTGAAAAACTGTTTTTT. It codes for CASSPVTGGPSEKLFF.